There are a few counts of the clone carrying this TCR beta chain. The sample comes from a study of T cell clonotyping in hematopoietic cell transplantation. Deletions cut 5 bases from V and 7 bases from J, with 11 bases between. This CDR3 has 12 amino acids. Germline CDR1 is MNHEY and CDR2 is SMNVEV (reference sequence). This table comes from immunoSEQ multiplex PCR, and its TCRdb copy is limited to in-frame clones, with some not included. The sample has about 3,100 clones, around 60% seen once. Here the sequenced sample was peripheral blood mononuclear cells, taken 30 days after allogeneic stem cell transplant. This chain connects TRBV27 to TRBJ1-2; tentative D call: TRBD1 (6 bases). This sequence originates from a female patient aged 30 to 45 who had an allogeneic stem cell transplant, so T cells may come from the graft donor. Some clones in this sample may be carry-over from other donors' samples. CDR3 DNA: TGTGCCAGCAGTCCTAGCAGGGGTGGCTACACCTTC. Translating it yields CASSPSRGGYTF.